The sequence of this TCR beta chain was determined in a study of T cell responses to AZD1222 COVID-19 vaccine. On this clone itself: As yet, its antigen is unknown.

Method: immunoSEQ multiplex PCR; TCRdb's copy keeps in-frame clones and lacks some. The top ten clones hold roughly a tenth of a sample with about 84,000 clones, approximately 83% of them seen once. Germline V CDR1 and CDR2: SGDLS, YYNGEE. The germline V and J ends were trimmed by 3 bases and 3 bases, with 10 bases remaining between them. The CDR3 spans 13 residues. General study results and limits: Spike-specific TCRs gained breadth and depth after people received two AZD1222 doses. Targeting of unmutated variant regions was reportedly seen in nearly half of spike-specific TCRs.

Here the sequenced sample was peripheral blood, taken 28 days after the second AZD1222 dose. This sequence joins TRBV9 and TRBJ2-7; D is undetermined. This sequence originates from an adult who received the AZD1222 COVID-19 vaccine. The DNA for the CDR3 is TGTGCCAGCAGCGCCCCTCAGAGCTACGAGCAGTACTTC. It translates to CASSAPQSYEQYF.